By frequency in the sample, the clone carrying this T cell receptor beta chain is medium-sized. The antigen is not known. The record originates from a study of relationships among human T cell subsets. The study's findings and limits: Th1, Th2 and regulatory subsets overlapped substantially in CDR3 sequences.

V was trimmed by 5 bases and J by 1 base, leaving 13 bases between them. From germline, CDR1 is SGHAT and CDR2 FQNNGV. This CDR3 has 15 residues. Anti-CD25 beads selected CD4+CD25+ regulatory T cells from positively selected CD4+ cells. T cell subsets were isolated with magnetic beads coated with subset-specific monoclonal antibodies. The T cell receptor alpha and beta CDR3 regions were amplified from mRNA by semiquantitative ARM-PCR. In ARM-PCR, communal superprimers followed tagged nested gene-specific primers for exponential amplification. A single record per CDR3 protein comes from TCRdb applying MiXCR to the multiplex PCR reads. The table includes approximately 14,000 distinct CDR3 sequences, roughly 60% detected once.

Sequenced material: Tregs sorted from blood. The rearrangement joins TRBV11-2 to TRBJ2-3; D gene ambiguous. The source of this sequence is a man aged 35 to 55 in good health. In nucleotides, the CDR3 is TGTGCCAGCAGCCAGACCTATTCACGCACAGATACGCAGTATTTT. Translated: CASSQTYSRTDTQYF.